The T cell receptor (beta chain) described here comes from a study of shared clonotypes between healthy human individuals. In the study overall: Three plates were used per donor for CD4 naive, three for CD4 memory, two for CD8 naive and one for CD8 memory.

V was pared by 8 bases and J by 4 bases, with 8 bases between. This CDR3 spans 12 amino acids. Germline-derived CDR1 and CDR2 are SEHNR and FQNEAQ (reference sequence). Study-level results: Memory subsets generally showed lower estimated richness than naive subsets.

About this clone itself: Its specificity is unknown.

CD45RO-negative, CCR7-positively selected cells formed the naive CD8 fraction, excluding terminally differentiated effector memory CD45RA+ cells. In the source study's methods: ImmunoSEQ supplied junction-only sequences lacking quality scores, so filtering was different. Profiled with immunoSEQ multiplex PCR; TCRdb holds only in-frame clones, not every one. Clonal size and the V and J genes are those of that table, whereas D and trimming came from the DNA. The sample carries roughly 1,800,000 clones, just under 95% recorded once. This sequence joins TRBV7-9 and TRBJ2-2; unclear D gene. The clonotype comes from a man younger than 35 in good health. What was sequenced was naive CD8+ T cells sorted from blood. The CDR3 reads CASPVPTGELFF. In DNA, the CDR3 is TGTGCCAGCCCCGTACCCACCGGGGAGCTGTTTTTT.